Following are 22 T cell receptor beta chains from one sample sequenced in a study of cytomegalovirus exposure and HLA in healthy donors. The assay was immunoSEQ multiplex PCR, and TCRdb's table has in-frame clones only and misses some. The data show about 56,000 clones, with roughly 93% seen just once and around 1.7% held by the top ten. The sequenced sample consisted of PBMCs. All receptors come from a woman younger than 35 in good health and CMV-seropositive.

The V and J genes are TRBV19 and TRBJ1-6, with a weak D call TRBD1 (5 bases). Between the trimmed V and J ends, which lost 4 bases and 11 bases, there was a span of 15 bases. Germline CDR1 LNHDA, CDR2 SQIVND (reference sequence). The CDR3 sequence is 14 residues long. Here the CDR3 DNA reads TGTGCCAGTAGTACTCAGCCTTCAGGGACACCCCTCCACTTT. Protein: CASSTQPSGTPLHF.

CDR3 nucleotides: TGTGCCAGCAGAGGGACTAGCGGGGTACAAGAGACCCAGTACTTC. It codes for CASRGTSGVQETQYF. The V gene is TRBV2, the J gene TRBJ2-5, with TRBD2 identical over 13 bases. The junction had 3 bases not matched to a gene; V was cut back by 6 bases and J by 2 bases. The CDR3 is 15 amino acids. Germline V gives CDR1 SNHLY, CDR2 FYNNEI.

V is TRBV27 and J is TRBJ2-3; 10 bases align to TRBD1. The CDR3 spans 16 residues. Germline V gene lookup returns CDR1 MNHEY and CDR2 SMNVEV (reference sequence). With 6 bases clipped from V and 0 bases from J, the junction kept 6 bases outside the gene matches. CDR3 nucleotides: TGTGCCAGCAGCGACGGACAGGGGGGAAGCACAGATACGCAGTATTTT. Its translation: CASSDGQGGSTDTQYF.

The chain joins TRBV19 to TRBJ1-2; D gene uncertain. V lost 3 bases and J 5 bases, leaving 16 bases between the germline ends. The CDR3 has 15 residues. In germline, CDR1 is LNHDA, CDR2 SQIVND (reference sequence). The CDR3 nucleotides are TGTGCCAGTAGTATCGCCAGCCGGACGGGATATGGCTACACCTTC. This encodes CASSIASRTGYGYTF.

This clone was seen once. The gene calls are TRBV6-5 and TRBJ1-1; possibly TRBD1 for D (6 bases). Trimming removed 6 bases from V and 0 bases from J, with 11 bases in between. The germline V gene has CDR1 MNHEY and CDR2 SVGAGI. The CDR3 is made up of 14 amino acids. CDR3 residues: CASRHGQLNTEAFF. In nucleotides, the CDR3 is TGTGCCAGCAGACACGGACAGTTGAACACTGAAGCTTTCTTT.

The V gene is TRBV5-1, the J gene TRBJ2-3; 10 nucleotides align to TRBD1. Trimming removed 4 bases from V and 1 base from J; junction bases left unmatched: 3. The CDR3 is 15 residues long. Germline V lookup: CDR1 SGHRS, CDR2 YFSETQ. The CDR3: CASSPGTGGTDTQYF. In DNA form, the CDR3 reads TGCGCCAGCAGCCCCGGGACAGGGGGCACAGATACGCAGTATTTT.

The chain recombines TRBV2 with TRBJ1-1; 8 nucleotides line up with TRBD1. This CDR3 comprises 16 residues. CDR1 SNHLY and CDR2 FYNNEI come from the germline V gene. V was clipped by 3 bases and J by 1 base; unmatched bases: 7. The DNA of the CDR3 is TGTGCCAGCAGTGAGTCGGCAGGGGGCTGGAACACTGAAGCTTTCTTT. Its translation is CASSESAGGWNTEAFF. Looking up the rest from reference TRBV2 and TRBJ1-1 gives the full variable domain: EPEVTQTPSHQVTQMGQEVILRCVPISNHLYFYWYRQILGQKVEFLVSFYNNEISEKSEIFDDQFSVERPDGSNFTLKIRSTKLEDSAMYFCASSESAGGWNTEAFFGQGTRLTVV.

This sequence joins TRBV7-9 and TRBJ2-4, with D perhaps TRBD1 (7 bases). Germline CDR1 SEHNR, CDR2 FQNEAQ (reference sequence). The V end was cut by 5 bases, the J end by 9 bases, with 23 bases between. The CDR3 is made up of 16 amino acids. The CDR3 DNA reads TGTGCCAGCAGCCGGGGGACCGGGACAGACCCGTTCATTCAGTACTTC. Translated: CASSRGTGTDPFIQYF.

This CDR3 reads CASSTGLQETQYF. CDR3 DNA sequence: TGTGCCAGCTCGACAGGGCTACAAGAGACCCAGTACTTC. The V call is TRBV7-9, the J call TRBJ2-5; TRBD1 aligns across 7 bases. CDR1 is SEHNR, CDR2 FQNEAQ, per germline (reference sequence). Trimming took 8 bases from V and 2 from J; bases not matched to a gene: 5. This CDR3 contains 13 residues.

This clone is a singleton in its sample. The rearrangement uses TRBV6-1 and TRBJ2-7; D is perhaps TRBD2 (6 bases). V lost 0 bases to trimming and J lost 2 bases, with 11 bases between them. The CDR3 consists of 15 residues. The germline gives CDR1 MNHNS, CDR2 SASEGT. The CDR3 here is CASSEAPGEPYEQYF. CDR3 in DNA: TGTGCCAGCAGTGAAGCGCCGGGGGAACCCTACGAGCAGTACTTC.

The V and J genes are TRBV4-3 and TRBJ2-5; perhaps TRBD1 as D (6 bases). This CDR3 spans 14 amino acids. CDR1 and CDR2 from the germline V gene are LGHNA and YSLEER. Trimming removed 6 bases at V and 5 bases at J, with 16 bases between. CDR3 in amino acids: CASRRAQGYETQYF. DNA for the CDR3: TGCGCCAGCAGGCGGGCACAGGGTTACGAGACCCAGTACTTC.

The chain joins TRBV6-5 to TRBJ2-2; no firm D call. Germline CDR1 and CDR2: MNHEY and SVGAGI. The CDR3 is 16 amino acids. With 0 bases removed from V and 1 base from J, the gap between germline ends came to 9 bases. The CDR3 loop reads CASSYSRRMNTGELFF. As DNA, the CDR3 is TGTGCCAGCAGTTACTCGAGGCGGATGAACACCGGGGAGCTGTTTTTT.

This chain links TRBV10-3 with TRBJ1-5; D uncertain. Trimming shortened V by 3 bases and J by 5 bases, and 5 bases separated the two germline ends. The CDR3 spans 12 residues. Germline V gene lookup returns CDR1 ENHRY and CDR2 SYGVKD. The CDR3 DNA reads TGTGCCATCAGTGAAGGAGATCAGCCCCAGCATTTT. Protein product: CAISEGDQPQHF.

The J gene is TRBJ2-5, the V gene TRBV6-5, with a tentative D call TRBD2 (6 bases). Germline loops: CDR1 MNHEY, CDR2 SVGAGI. V shed 1 base and J shed 4 bases, with 16 bases lying between them. The CDR3 is 16 residues long. The CDR3 nucleotides are TGTGCCAGCAGTTACTTCGTAGCCGGGGGTCGAGAGACCCAGTACTTC. Protein: CASSYFVAGGRETQYF.

V usage is TRBV10-3 and J usage is TRBJ2-1; D gene uncertain. The CDR3 has 12 residues. V lost 0 bases to trimming and J lost 8 bases, with 5 bases between them. CDR1 and CDR2 from the germline V gene are ENHRY and SYGVKD. As DNA, the CDR3 is TGTGCCATCAGTGAGTCTCCGGATGAGCAGTTCTTC. This gives the protein CAISESPDEQFF.

The chain couples TRBV11-2 to TRBJ2-5; D gene ambiguous. This CDR3 contains 16 residues. Between the trimmed V and J ends, which lost 0 bases and 2 bases, there was a span of 13 bases. Germline CDR1 is SGHAT and CDR2 is FQNNGV. CDR3 nucleotide sequence: TGTGCCAGCAGCTTAGAACGACGAGGAATGCAAGAGACCCAGTACTTC. Translating gives CASSLERRGMQETQYF.

The table lists this clone with a count of one. The chain has TRBV27 and TRBJ2-3; D is possibly TRBD2 (5 bases). The length of the CDR3 is 15 residues. The germline CDR1 and CDR2 sequences are MNHEY and SMNVEV (reference sequence). Trimming shortened V by 5 bases and J by 2 bases, and 14 bases separated the two germline ends. The CDR3 coding sequence is TGTGCCAGCAGTACCCGGACTTCGACCACAGATACGCAGTATTTT. Encoded protein: CASSTRTSTTDTQYF.

The chain couples TRBV13 to TRBJ2-3; 9 nucleotides line up with TRBD2. This CDR3 has 17 residues. Germline CDR1 is PRHDT and CDR2 is FYEKMQ (reference sequence). Trimming removed 4 bases from V and 4 bases from J; junction bases left unmatched: 12. CDR3 coding DNA: TGTGCCAGCAGCTCCGGTCCGGCTAGCGGGGCCCCAGATACGCAGTATTTT. This codes for CASSSGPASGAPDTQYF.

The chain links TRBV14 to TRBJ1-2, with 9 bases that match TRBD1. The CDR3 has 16 residues. Germline V lookup: CDR1 SGHDN, CDR2 FVKESK. V lost 2 bases and J lost 1; bases outside the gene matches: 5. The CDR3 sequence: CASSQNRDRDNYGYTF. DNA for the CDR3: TGTGCCAGCAGCCAAAACCGGGACAGGGATAACTATGGCTACACCTTC.

The chain joins TRBV11-3 to TRBJ2-1; TRBD2 aligns across 11 bases. The ends lost 0 bases at V and 4 bases at J; junction bases unmatched: 8. Germline CDR1 and CDR2: SGHNT and YENEEA. The CDR3 length is 18 residues. CDR3 in amino acids: CASSLDSFSGGAYNEQFF. The DNA for the CDR3 is TGTGCCAGCAGCTTAGACTCCTTTAGCGGGGGGGCGTACAATGAGCAGTTCTTC. Looking up the rest from reference TRBV11-3 and TRBJ2-1 gives the full variable domain: EAGVVQSPRYKIIEKKQPVAFWCNPISGHNTLYWYLQNLGQGPELLIRYENEEAVDDSQLPKDRFSAERLKGVDSTLKIQPAELGDSAVYLCASSLDSFSGGAYNEQFFGPGTRLTVL.

The J gene is TRBJ1-5, the V gene TRBV29-1; TRBD1 is a possible D gene (6 bases). Germline CDR1 SQVTM, CDR2 ANQGSEA. The length of the CDR3 is 14 residues. The ends were cut back, 6 bases at V and 0 bases at J, with 12 bases in the middle. This CDR3 is CSVAQGYSNQPQHF. The CDR3 coding sequence is TGCAGCGTCGCACAGGGTTATAGCAATCAGCCCCAGCATTTT.

The gene calls are TRBV6-5 and TRBJ1-2, with a weak D call TRBD1 (6 bases). V was trimmed by 0 bases and J by 4 bases, leaving 15 bases between them. The CDR3 loop spans 16 amino acids. CDR1 and CDR2 (germline): MNHEY, SVGAGI. The CDR3 DNA reads TGTGCCAGCAGTTACTCGGGGGCCCCGGGCATCTATGGCTACACCTTC. The encoded protein is CASSYSGAPGIYGYTF.